A single sample is the source of the 32 T cell receptor beta chains below, sequenced in a study of T-cell reconstitution after alpha-beta-depleted transplantation in children. For TCRbeta, the library was prepared with unique molecular identifiers. TCRdb fed the PCR reads into MiXCR, producing one record per CDR3 protein. Here the sample spans around 440,000 distinct CDR3 sequences, roughly a tenth being singletons. Sequenced here: PBMCs, sampled before TCRalphabeta/CD19-depleted stem cell transplant. The receptor set was obtained from a child younger than 10 with inherited bone marrow failure, due to receive a stem cell transplant.

The V and J genes are TRBV20-1 and TRBJ2-7; 9 nucleotides agree with TRBD1. CDR1 and CDR2 from the germline V gene are DFQATT and SNEGSKA (reference sequence). This CDR3 has 14 residues. V lost 5 bases and J lost 3; bases outside the gene matches: 8. In DNA form, the CDR3 reads TGCAGTGCTGATGGGACAGGGCCGATCTACGAGCAGTACTTC. It yields the protein CSADGTGPIYEQYF.

This clonotype was found many times. The V and J genes are TRBV5-1 and TRBJ2-6; either TRBD1 or TRBD2 may supply D (5 bases each). The germline V and J ends were trimmed by 4 bases and 0 bases, with 11 bases remaining between them. Germline values: CDR1 SGHRS, CDR2 YFSETQ. The CDR3 covers 16 residues. This CDR3 reads CASSVTGLSGANVLTF. The CDR3 DNA follows: TGCGCCAGCAGCGTGACGGGGCTCTCTGGGGCCAACGTCCTGACTTTC.

The table lists this clonotype with many counts. The chain uses TRBV5-1 and TRBJ2-1, with D tentatively TRBD1 (6 bases). The CDR3 has 13 residues. Germline values: CDR1 SGHRS, CDR2 YFSETQ. The V end was cut by 3 bases, the J end by 8 bases, with 12 bases between. The CDR3 nucleotides are TGCGCCAGCAGCTGGGACGCAGGGGATGAGCAGTTCTTC. This translates into CASSWDAGDEQFF.

At least ten counts were recorded for this clonotype. The chain is built from TRBV29-1 and TRBJ2-5; possible D gene TRBD1, 6 bases. CDR1 is SQVTM and CDR2 is ANQGSEA in the germline V gene. The CDR3 totals 11 residues. Trimming pared 7 bases from V and 4 bases from J, leaving 10 bases between. Here the CDR3 reads CSGNRVETQYF. CDR3 DNA: TGCAGCGGGAACAGGGTAGAGACCCAGTACTTC. The entire variable domain, with the rest obtained from reference TRBV29-1 and TRBJ2-5, is as follows: SAVISQKPSRDICQRGTSLTIQCQVDSQVTMMFWYRQQPGQSLTLIATANQGSEATYESGFVIDKFPISRPNLTFSTLTVSNMSPEDSSIYLCSGNRVETQYFGPGTRLLVL.

The chain employs TRBV12-3 or TRBV12-4 and TRBJ2-7; possible D gene TRBD1, 5 bases. Deletions cut 5 bases from V and 3 bases from J, with 14 bases between. The length of the CDR3 is 14 residues. The CDR3 DNA reads TGTGCCAGCAGTCTTTGGGGCGCTAGCTACGAGCAGTACTTC. Translated, it gives CASSLWGASYEQYF.

Many counts were recorded for this clonotype. This chain uses TRBV7-2 with TRBJ2-1, with D hard to call. CDR3 size: 14 residues. V was cut by 1 base and J by 6 bases, with 10 bases left in between. Per germline, CDR1 SGHTA and CDR2 FQGNSA. CDR3 sequence: CASSLVSFSNEQFF. The CDR3, as DNA: TGTGCCAGCAGCTTAGTCTCTTTCTCCAATGAGCAGTTCTTC.

This clonotype turned up a few times. This sequence joins TRBV19 and TRBJ2-1, with D possibly TRBD2 on 6 matching bases. The V end lost 4 bases, the J end lost 8 bases, and 18 bases lay between the germline ends. The length of the CDR3 is 15 residues. The germline gives CDR1 LNHDA, CDR2 SQIVND (reference sequence). CDR3 sequence (DNA): TGTGCCAGTAGTAGCGGGACTCACTCTGGGGATGAGCAGTTCTTC. It translates to CASSSGTHSGDEQFF. Supplemented by reference TRBV19 and TRBJ2-1, the full variable domain reads DGGITQSPKYLFRKEGQNVTLSCEQNLNHDAMYWYRQDPGQGLRLIYYSQIVNDFQKGDIAEGYSVSREKKESFPLTVTSAQKNPTAFYLCASSSGTHSGDEQFFGPGTRLTVL.

This clonotype was found many times. The chain uses TRBV10-3 and TRBJ1-5; 8 bases line up with TRBD1. The germline V gene has CDR1 ENHRY and CDR2 SYGVKD. The V segment lost 10 bases and the J segment 6 bases; nucleotides outside the gene matches: 14. This CDR3 spans 15 amino acids. The CDR3 sequence is CASTAARTGPQPQHF. As DNA, the CDR3 is TGTGCCAGCACGGCCGCTAGGACAGGGCCTCAGCCCCAGCATTTT.

Many counts were recorded for this clonotype. The CDR3 loop reads CASSQVSGTTSTQYF. In nucleotides, the CDR3 is TGCGCCAGCAGCCAAGTTTCTGGGACGACGAGTACGCAGTATTTT. This chain connects TRBV4-3 to TRBJ2-3, with D perhaps TRBD1 or TRBD2 (5 bases each). The CDR3 is 15 amino acids. Trimming took 1 base from V and 8 from J, leaving 16 bases between them. CDR1 is LGHNA, CDR2 YSLEER, per germline.

As for this clonotype: A clone one base away is much larger, so this may be a read error. V gene TRBV27 combines with J gene TRBJ1-2, with D uncertain. V dropped 5 bases and J dropped 5 bases, with 12 bases sitting between them. The germline V gene has CDR1 MNHEY and CDR2 SMNVEV (reference sequence). The CDR3 totals 13 residues. The CDR3 sequence: CASSQTLQYGYTF. Written as DNA, the CDR3 is TGTGCCAGCAGTCAAACTCTCCAGTATGGCTACACCTTC.

This clonotype was counted at least ten times. The rearrangement links TRBV5-5 to TRBJ2-7; D may be TRBD1 or TRBD2 (5 bases each). The CDR3 runs 16 residues. Trimming took 2 bases from V and 2 from J, leaving 17 bases between them. From germline, CDR1 is SGHKS and CDR2 YYEKEE (reference sequence). The CDR3 nucleotides are TGTGCCAGCAGCTTATTGAGTCCGGGGCATCCCTACGAGCAGTACTTC. Protein sequence: CASSLLSPGHPYEQYF. The variable domain in full, with the rest retrieved from reference TRBV5-5 and TRBJ2-7, is DAGVTQSPTHLIKTRGQQVTLRCSPISGHKSVSWYQQVLGQGPQFIFQYYEKEERGRGNFPDRFSARQFPNYSSELNVNALLLGDSALYLCASSLLSPGHPYEQYFGPGTRLTVT.

This clonotype was picked up many times. This chain connects TRBV29-1 to TRBJ2-7; D gene uncertain. The CDR3 extends over 12 amino acids. Trimming left V 4 bases short and J 5 bases short, with 12 bases between. Per germline, CDR1 SQVTM and CDR2 ANQGSEA. The CDR3 is CSVVPAGHEQYF. As DNA, the CDR3 is TGCAGCGTTGTACCAGCTGGGCACGAGCAGTACTTC.

This clonotype showed up many times. The V gene is TRBV6-5, the J gene TRBJ2-3; the D gene is possibly TRBD2 (6 bases). In germline, CDR1 is MNHEY, CDR2 SVGAGI. Trimming pared 4 bases from V and 2 bases from J, leaving 10 bases between. The CDR3 contains 14 residues. Here the CDR3 reads CASSWAGNTDTQYF. DNA of the CDR3: TGTGCCAGCAGTTGGGCGGGGAACACAGATACGCAGTATTTT.

The chain joins TRBV27 to TRBJ2-2, with 14 bases lining up with TRBD2. This CDR3 comprises 18 residues. Trimming took 5 bases from V and 6 from J; bases not matched to a gene: 11. CDR1 is MNHEY and CDR2 is SMNVEV in the germline V gene (reference sequence). The CDR3 loop reads CASSPELGLAGEAGELFF. The CDR3 nucleotides read TGTGCCAGCAGTCCTGAATTGGGACTAGCGGGAGAGGCCGGGGAGCTGTTTTTT.

Comment on this clonotype: Just one base apart from a much larger clone, this may be a read error. V usage is TRBV11-3 and J usage is TRBJ2-1; D unresolved. The V end was cut by 3 bases, the J end by 2 bases, with 11 bases between. Germline CDR1 SGHNT, CDR2 YENEEA. This CDR3 is built from 15 residues. The CDR3 is CASSFRSSAYNEQFF. The CDR3 DNA sequence: TGTGCCAGCAGCTTCAGGTCTTCTGCCTACAATGAGCAGTTCTTC.

A few counts support this clonotype. This sequence joins TRBV6-5 and TRBJ2-7, with TRBD2 matching 14 bases. The V gene's germline CDR1 is MNHEY and CDR2 SVGAGI. The CDR3 extends over 16 amino acids. V lost 2 bases, J lost 4 bases, and 4 bases stayed unmatched. CDR3 coding DNA: TGTGCCAGCAGTTACCTAGGGACTAGCGGGAGTTACGAGCAGTACTTC. Translating it yields CASSYLGTSGSYEQYF.

This clonotype was counted a few times. V and J are TRBV6-6 and TRBJ2-5, with a weak D call TRBD2 (7 bases). Trimming pared 2 bases from V and 13 bases from J, leaving 14 bases between. Per the germline V gene, CDR1 is MNHNY and CDR2 is SVGAGI (reference sequence). The CDR3 length is 12 residues. The CDR3 DNA is TGTGCCAGCAGTTACGACACTGCGGGGGCGTACTTC. Translation gives CASSYDTAGAYF.

This clonotype appeared many times. The chain links TRBV29-1 to TRBJ2-3; D is undetermined. V was pared by 5 bases and J by 0 bases, with 12 bases between. The CDR3 loop spans 14 amino acids. Germline values: CDR1 SQVTM, CDR2 ANQGSEA. The CDR3: CSVNYYSSTDTQYF. For the CDR3, the DNA is TGCAGCGTTAACTACTATTCTAGCACAGATACGCAGTATTTT.

In its sample, this clonotype was seen many times. V gene TRBV28 combines with J gene TRBJ2-5; no reliable D call. Germline V CDR1 and CDR2: MDHEN, SYDVKM. The CDR3 is 14 amino acids. The ends were cut back, 6 bases at V and 4 bases at J, with 15 bases in the middle. The CDR3 protein is CASSRHPDGETQYF. DNA of the CDR3: TGTGCCAGCAGCCGTCACCCCGACGGAGAGACCCAGTACTTC.

This clonotype was counted many times. J is TRBJ2-2 and V is TRBV7-2, with 7 bases aligning to TRBD2. J lost 7 bases, V lost 5 bases, and 10 bases had no gene match. Germline lookup yields CDR1 SGHTA and CDR2 FQGNSA. There are 15 residues in the CDR3. The CDR3 bases are TGTGCCAGCAGCCCCAGGCTAGCGGTTAGCGGGGAGCTGTTTTTT. Protein sequence: CASSPRLAVSGELFF.

Ten or more counts support this clonotype. The V gene is TRBV12-3 or TRBV12-4, the J gene TRBJ1-6; a possible D gene is TRBD1 (6 bases). With 6 bases removed from V and 12 bases from J, the gap between germline ends came to 15 bases. CDR3 size: 13 residues. This CDR3 reads CASSPFGGGPLHF. The CDR3 bases are TGTGCCAGCAGCCCCTTTGGGGGCGGACCCCTCCACTTT.

This clonotype showed up many times. The rearrangement joins TRBV27 to TRBJ1-1; TRBD1 aligns across 8 bases. Per germline, CDR1 MNHEY and CDR2 SMNVEV (reference sequence). There are 13 residues in the CDR3. V shed 5 bases and J 5 bases; nucleotides not matched to a gene: 4. The CDR3 loop is CASSGQGWTEAFF. CDR3 nucleotides: TGTGCCAGCAGTGGACAGGGATGGACTGAAGCTTTCTTT.

This clonotype showed up many times. CDR3 region: CASRETGYSPLHF. In DNA form, the CDR3 reads TGTGCCAGCAGGGAAACAGGGTATTCACCCCTCCACTTT. The gene calls are TRBV25-1 and TRBJ1-6; D possibly corresponds to TRBD1 (6 bases). Germline assignment: CDR1 MGHDK and CDR2 SYGVNS. The CDR3 loop spans 13 amino acids. V lost 6 bases, J lost 8 bases, and 11 bases lay in between.

This clonotype was observed many times. The rearrangement joins TRBV25-1 to TRBJ2-3; D remains unclear. In germline, CDR1 is MGHDK, CDR2 SYGVNS. CDR3 length: 13 amino acids. Trimming took off 6 bases at V and 5 bases at J, with 12 bases between the two ends. CDR3 sequence: CASSVRSLDTQYF. DNA of the CDR3: TGTGCCAGCAGCGTAAGGTCCCTAGATACGCAGTATTTT.

In this sample, this clonotype turned up many times. V usage is TRBV5-1 and J usage is TRBJ2-2, with TRBD2 identical over 8 bases. Unmatched junction bases numbered 7, after V lost 4 bases and J lost 5 bases. The CDR3 loop spans 15 amino acids. The germline V gene has CDR1 SGHRS and CDR2 YFSETQ. CDR3 nucleotides: TGCGCCAGCAGCCCTCAGCGGGGGTCTACCGGGGAGCTGTTTTTT. Its translation: CASSPQRGSTGELFF.

As for this clonotype: A much larger clone differs from this one at a single base, so this may be a read error. The V call is TRBV12-3 or TRBV12-4, the J call TRBJ2-4, with D possibly matching TRBD2 (6 bases). The length of the CDR3 is 16 residues. As DNA, the CDR3 is TGTGCCAGCAGTAGGTTAGCGGAGGGAGCCAGAAACATTCAGTACTTC. Protein: CASSRLAEGARNIQYF.

In its sample, this clonotype was seen many times. V and J are TRBV4-2 and TRBJ2-7; D is undetermined. The length of the CDR3 is 15 residues. Trimming took off 0 bases at V and 0 bases at J, with 9 bases between the two ends. Germline lookup yields CDR1 LGHNA and CDR2 YNFKEQ. The CDR3 protein is CASSQEFTNSYEQYF. Written as DNA, the CDR3 is TGTGCCAGCAGCCAAGAGTTTACGAACTCCTACGAGCAGTACTTC.

This clonotype was picked up many times. DNA of the CDR3: TGTGCCAGCAGTTACGAGGGGATCAGGCCCCCCGGCCAAGAGACCCAGTACTTC. Translating it yields CASSYEGIRPPGQETQYF. The chain employs TRBV6-2 or TRBV6-3 and TRBJ2-5; tentatively, D is TRBD1 or TRBD2 (5 bases each). The CDR3 runs 18 residues. Between the trimmed V and J ends, which lost 2 bases and 1 base, there was a span of 20 bases. Germline V lookup: CDR1 MNHEY, CDR2 SVGEGT.

The sample holds a few counts of this clonotype. The rearrangement links TRBV20-1 to TRBJ2-1, with TRBD2 as a possible D gene (5 bases). CDR1 and CDR2 (germline): DFQATT, SNEGSKA (reference sequence). The V end was cut by 6 bases, the J end by 5 bases, with 11 bases between. The CDR3 length is 12 residues. This chain's CDR3 is CSAYSLDNEQFF. The CDR3 DNA reads as TGCAGTGCCTATTCACTAGACAATGAGCAGTTCTTC.

This clonotype appeared many times. The chain couples TRBV6-1 to TRBJ2-1; D not resolved. Germline-derived CDR1 and CDR2 are MNHNS and SASEGT. There are 11 residues in the CDR3. The V gene lost 7 bases and the J gene lost 7 bases, with 8 bases spanning the gap. CDR3 sequence (DNA): TGTGCCAGCAACCGTTTTAATGAGCAGTTCTTC. It specifies CASNRFNEQFF.

There are many counts of this clonotype. The genes are TRBV15 and TRBJ2-5; D ambiguous. The V end was cut by 0 bases, the J end by 5 bases, with 10 bases between. The CDR3 contains 14 residues. Germline assignment: CDR1 LNHNV and CDR2 YYDKDF (reference sequence). CDR3 nucleotide sequence: TGTGCCACCAGCAGAGAAAGCGTCTGGGAGACCCAGTACTTC. As protein: CATSRESVWETQYF.

This clonotype has at least ten counts. This rearrangement joins TRBV4-3 to TRBJ2-4, with 10 bases fitting TRBD2. The CDR3 has 15 residues. The ends lost 0 bases at V and 14 bases at J; junction bases unmatched: 10. Looked up from germline, CDR1 is LGHNA and CDR2 is YSLEER. For the CDR3, the DNA is TGCGCCAGCAGCCAAGAGATGGCGCTAGCGGGAGAGAAGTACTTC. Protein: CASSQEMALAGEKYF.